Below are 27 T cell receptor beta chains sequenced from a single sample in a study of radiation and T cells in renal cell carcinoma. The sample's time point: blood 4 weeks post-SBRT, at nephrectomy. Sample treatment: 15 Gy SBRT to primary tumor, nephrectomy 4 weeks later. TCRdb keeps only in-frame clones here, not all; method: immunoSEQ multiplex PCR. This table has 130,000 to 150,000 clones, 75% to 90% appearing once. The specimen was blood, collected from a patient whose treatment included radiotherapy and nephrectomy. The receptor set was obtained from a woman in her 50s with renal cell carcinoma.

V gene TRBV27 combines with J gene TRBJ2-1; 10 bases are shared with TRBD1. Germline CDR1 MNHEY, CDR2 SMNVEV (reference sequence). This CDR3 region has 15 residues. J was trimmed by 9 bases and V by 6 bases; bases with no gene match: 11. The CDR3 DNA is TGTGCCAGCAGCGTACTGGGACAGGGGCCAGTTGAGCAGTTCTTC. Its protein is CASSVLGQGPVEQFF.

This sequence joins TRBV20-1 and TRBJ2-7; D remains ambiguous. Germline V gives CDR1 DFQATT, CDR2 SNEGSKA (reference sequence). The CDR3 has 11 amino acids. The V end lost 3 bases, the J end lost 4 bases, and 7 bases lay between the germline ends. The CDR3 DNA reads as TGCAGTGCTAGCCCCGCTTACGAGCAGTACTTC. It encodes CSASPAYEQYF.

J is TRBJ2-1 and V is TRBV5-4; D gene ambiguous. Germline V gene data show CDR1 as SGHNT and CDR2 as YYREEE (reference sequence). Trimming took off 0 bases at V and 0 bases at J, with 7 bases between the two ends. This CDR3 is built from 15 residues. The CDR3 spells CASSLDLRSYNEQFF. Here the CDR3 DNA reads TGTGCCAGCAGCTTGGATCTACGCTCCTACAATGAGCAGTTCTTC.

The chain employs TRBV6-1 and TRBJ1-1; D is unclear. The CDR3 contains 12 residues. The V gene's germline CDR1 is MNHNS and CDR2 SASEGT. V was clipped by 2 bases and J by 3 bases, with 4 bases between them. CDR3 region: CASSEHYTEAFF. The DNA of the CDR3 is TGTGCCAGCAGTGAACACTACACTGAAGCTTTCTTT.

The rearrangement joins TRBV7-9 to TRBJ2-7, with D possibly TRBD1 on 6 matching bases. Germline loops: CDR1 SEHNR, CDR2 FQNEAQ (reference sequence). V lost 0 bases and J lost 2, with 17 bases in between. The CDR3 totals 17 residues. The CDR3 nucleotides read TGTGCCAGCAGCTTAGCAGGACAGCCCCTGCTGGCCTACGAGCAGTACTTC. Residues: CASSLAGQPLLAYEQYF.

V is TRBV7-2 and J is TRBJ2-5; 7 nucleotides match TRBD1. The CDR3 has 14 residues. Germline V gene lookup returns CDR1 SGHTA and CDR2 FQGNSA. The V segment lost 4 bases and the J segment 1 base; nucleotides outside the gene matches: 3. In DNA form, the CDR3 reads TGTGCCAGCAGCTCTCACAGGGGCCAAGAGACCCAGTACTTC. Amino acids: CASSSHRGQETQYF.

The CDR3 nucleotides read TGTGCCAGCTCATTCCGCATAGCGGGAGGGCCGTCTGATGAGCAGTTCTTC. Amino acid sequence: CASSFRIAGGPSDEQFF. The chain recombines TRBV18 with TRBJ2-1; TRBD2 matches at 11 bases. The CDR3 has 17 residues. J lost 8 bases, V lost 5 bases, and 14 bases had no gene match. From germline, CDR1 is KGHSH and CDR2 LQKENI.

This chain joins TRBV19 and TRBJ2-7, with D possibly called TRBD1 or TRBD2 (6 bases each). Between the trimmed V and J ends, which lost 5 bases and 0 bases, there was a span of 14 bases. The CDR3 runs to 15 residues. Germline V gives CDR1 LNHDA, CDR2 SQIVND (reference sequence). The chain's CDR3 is CASSPRRGPSYEQYF. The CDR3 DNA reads TGTGCCAGTAGTCCCCGTCGGGGGCCCTCCTACGAGCAGTACTTC. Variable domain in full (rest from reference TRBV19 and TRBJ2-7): DGGITQSPKYLFRKEGQNVTLSCEQNLNHDAMYWYRQDPGQGLRLIYYSQIVNDFQKGDIAEGYSVSREKKESFPLTVTSAQKNPTAFYLCASSPRRGPSYEQYFGPGTRLTVT.

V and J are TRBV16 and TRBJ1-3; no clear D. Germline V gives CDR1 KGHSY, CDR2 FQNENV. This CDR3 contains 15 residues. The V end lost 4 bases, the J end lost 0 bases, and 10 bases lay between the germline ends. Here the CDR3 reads CASSPNFRSGNTIYF. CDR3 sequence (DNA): TGTGCCAGCAGCCCCAATTTCCGCTCTGGAAACACCATATATTTT.

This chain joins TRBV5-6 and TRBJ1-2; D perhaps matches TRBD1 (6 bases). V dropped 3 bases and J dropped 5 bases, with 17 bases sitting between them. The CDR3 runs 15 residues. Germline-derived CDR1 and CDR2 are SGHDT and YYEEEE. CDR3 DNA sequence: TGTGCCAGCAGCTCCCTTTCCGGGACAACTTATGGCTACACCTTC. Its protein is CASSSLSGTTYGYTF.

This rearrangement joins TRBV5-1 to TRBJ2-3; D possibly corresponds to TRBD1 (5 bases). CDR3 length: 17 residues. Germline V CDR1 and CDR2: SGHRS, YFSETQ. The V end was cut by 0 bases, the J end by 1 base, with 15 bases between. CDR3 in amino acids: CASSLVPGQGGTDTQYF. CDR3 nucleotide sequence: TGCGCCAGCAGCTTGGTGCCTGGCCAAGGGGGCACAGATACGCAGTATTTT.

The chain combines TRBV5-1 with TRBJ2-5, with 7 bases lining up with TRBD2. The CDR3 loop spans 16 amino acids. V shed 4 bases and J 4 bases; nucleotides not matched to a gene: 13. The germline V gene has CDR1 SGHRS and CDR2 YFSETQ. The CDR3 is CASSIPEAGVGETQYF. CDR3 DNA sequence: TGCGCCAGCAGCATCCCGGAGGCGGGAGTGGGAGAGACCCAGTACTTC. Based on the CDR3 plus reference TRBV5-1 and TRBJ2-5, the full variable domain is KAGVTQTPRYLIKTRGQQVTLSCSPISGHRSVSWYQQTPGQGLQFLFEYFSETQRNKGNFPGRFSGRQFSNSRSEMNVSTLELGDSALYLCASSIPEAGVGETQYFGPGTRLLVL.

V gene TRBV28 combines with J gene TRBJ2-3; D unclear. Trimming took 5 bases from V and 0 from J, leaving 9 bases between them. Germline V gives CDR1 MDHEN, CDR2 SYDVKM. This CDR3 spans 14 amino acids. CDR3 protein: CASSLGYSTDTQYF. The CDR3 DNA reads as TGTGCCAGCAGTCTAGGGTATAGCACAGATACGCAGTATTTT.

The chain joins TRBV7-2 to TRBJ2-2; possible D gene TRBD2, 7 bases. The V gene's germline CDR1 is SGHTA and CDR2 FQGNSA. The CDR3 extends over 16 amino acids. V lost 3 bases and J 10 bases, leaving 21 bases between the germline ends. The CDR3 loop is CASSFNGLAGAEELFF. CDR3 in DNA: TGTGCCAGCAGCTTCAATGGGTTGGCGGGGGCCGAGGAGCTGTTTTTT.

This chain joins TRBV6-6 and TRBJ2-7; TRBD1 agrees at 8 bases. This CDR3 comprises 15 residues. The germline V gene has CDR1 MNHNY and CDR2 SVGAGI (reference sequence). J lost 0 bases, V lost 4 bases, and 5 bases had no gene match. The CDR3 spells CASSSPGGSSYEQYF. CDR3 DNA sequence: TGTGCCAGCAGTTCCCCAGGGGGCAGCTCCTACGAGCAGTACTTC.

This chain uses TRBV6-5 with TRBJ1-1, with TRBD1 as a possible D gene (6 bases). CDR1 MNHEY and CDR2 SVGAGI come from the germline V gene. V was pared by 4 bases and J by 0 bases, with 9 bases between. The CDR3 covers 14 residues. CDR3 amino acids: CASSSTGLNTEAFF. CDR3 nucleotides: TGTGCCAGCAGTTCCACAGGGTTGAACACTGAAGCTTTCTTT.

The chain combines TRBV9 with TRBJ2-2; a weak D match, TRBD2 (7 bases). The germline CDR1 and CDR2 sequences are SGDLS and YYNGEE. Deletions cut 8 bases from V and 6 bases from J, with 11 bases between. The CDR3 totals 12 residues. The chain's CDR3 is CASGRGSGELFF. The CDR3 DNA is TGTGCCAGTGGGAGGGGGTCCGGGGAGCTGTTTTTT.

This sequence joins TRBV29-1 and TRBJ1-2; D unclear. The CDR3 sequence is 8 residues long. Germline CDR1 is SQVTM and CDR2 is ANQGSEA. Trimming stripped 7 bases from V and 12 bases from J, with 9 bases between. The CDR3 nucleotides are TGCAGCGACCGCGGAAACACCTTC. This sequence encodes CSDRGNTF.

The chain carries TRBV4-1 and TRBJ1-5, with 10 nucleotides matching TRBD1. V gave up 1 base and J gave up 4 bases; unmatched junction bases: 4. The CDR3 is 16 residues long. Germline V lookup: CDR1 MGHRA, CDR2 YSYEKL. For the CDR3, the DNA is TGCGCCAGCAGCCAAGGGGACAGGGGCTATAATCAGCCCCAGCATTTT. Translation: CASSQGDRGYNQPQHF.

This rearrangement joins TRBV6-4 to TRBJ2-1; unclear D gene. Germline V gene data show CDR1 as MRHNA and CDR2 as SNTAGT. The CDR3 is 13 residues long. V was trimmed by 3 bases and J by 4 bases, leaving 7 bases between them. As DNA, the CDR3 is TGTGCCAGCAGTGAAGCGAGGTACAATGAGCAGTTCTTC. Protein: CASSEARYNEQFF.

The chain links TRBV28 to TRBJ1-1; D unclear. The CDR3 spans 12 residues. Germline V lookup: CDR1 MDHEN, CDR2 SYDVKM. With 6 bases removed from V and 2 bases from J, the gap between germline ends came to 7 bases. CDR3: CASRSSNTEAFF. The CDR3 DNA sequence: TGTGCCAGCAGGTCGTCAAACACTGAAGCTTTCTTT.

The CDR3 DNA is TGTGCCAGCAGTTACAGACCCGGGACAGGGGGCGTCGAGCAGTACTTC. Its translation: CASSYRPGTGGVEQYF. This sequence joins TRBV6-5 and TRBJ2-7; TRBD1 matches at 12 bases. Germline V gene sequence: CDR1 MNHEY, CDR2 SVGAGI. After removal of 2 bases from V and 6 bases from J, the junction contained 8 bases not matched to a gene. There are 16 residues in the CDR3.

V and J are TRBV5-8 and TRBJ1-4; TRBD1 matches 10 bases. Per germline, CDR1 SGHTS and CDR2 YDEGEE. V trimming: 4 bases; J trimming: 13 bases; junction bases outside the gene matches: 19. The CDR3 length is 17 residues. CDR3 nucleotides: TGTGCCAGCAGCCTGTCCCGGGACAGGGGAGCTACGTTTAGACTGTTTTTT. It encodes CASSLSRDRGATFRLFF.

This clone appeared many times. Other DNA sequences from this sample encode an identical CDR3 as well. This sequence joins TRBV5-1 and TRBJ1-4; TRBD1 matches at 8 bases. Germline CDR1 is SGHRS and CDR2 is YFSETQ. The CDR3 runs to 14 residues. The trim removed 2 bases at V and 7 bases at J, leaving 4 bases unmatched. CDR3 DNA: TGCGCCAGCAGCTTCGGACAGGGACCTGAAAAACTGTTTTTT. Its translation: CASSFGQGPEKLFF. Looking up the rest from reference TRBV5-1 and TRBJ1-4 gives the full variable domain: KAGVTQTPRYLIKTRGQQVTLSCSPISGHRSVSWYQQTPGQGLQFLFEYFSETQRNKGNFPGRFSGRQFSNSRSEMNVSTLELGDSALYLCASSFGQGPEKLFFGSGTQLSVL.

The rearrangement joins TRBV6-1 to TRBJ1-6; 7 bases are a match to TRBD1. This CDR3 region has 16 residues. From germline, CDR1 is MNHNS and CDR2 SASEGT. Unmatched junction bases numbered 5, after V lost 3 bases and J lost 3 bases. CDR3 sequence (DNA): TGTGCCAGCAGTGATGCCAGGGGGAACTATAATTCACCCCTCCACTTT. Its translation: CASSDARGNYNSPLHF.

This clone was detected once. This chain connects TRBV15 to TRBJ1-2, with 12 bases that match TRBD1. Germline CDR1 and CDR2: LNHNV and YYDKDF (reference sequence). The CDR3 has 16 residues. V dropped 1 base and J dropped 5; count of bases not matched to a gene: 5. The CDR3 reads CATSRGRDRGHYGYTF. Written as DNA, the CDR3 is TGTGCCACCAGCAGAGGCCGGGACAGGGGGCATTATGGCTACACCTTC.

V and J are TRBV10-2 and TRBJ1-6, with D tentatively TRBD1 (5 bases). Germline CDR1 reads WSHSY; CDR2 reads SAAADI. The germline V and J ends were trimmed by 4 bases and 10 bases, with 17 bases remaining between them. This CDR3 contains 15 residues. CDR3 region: CASSVGGEPRSPLHF. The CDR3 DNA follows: TGCGCCAGCAGTGTGGGAGGGGAACCGAGGTCACCCCTCCACTTT.